The 21 T cell receptor beta chains below come from one sample, sequenced in a study of Graves' ophthalmopathy and Graves' hyperthyroidism. From RNA, the CDR3 regions of TCR beta chains were amplified and sequenced. Second-round multiplex PCR came after a first-round RT-PCR that employed HTBI primers. TCRdb redid the calling of the multiplex PCR reads with MiXCR, one entry per CDR3 protein. The sample records roughly 350,000 distinct CDR3 sequences, roughly 17% being singletons. Sequenced sample: peripheral blood. These receptors all stem from an adult woman with stable Graves' hyperthyroidism.

Worth noting for this clonotype: A much more abundant neighbour one base away suggests this may be a read error. This rearrangement joins TRBV10-3 to TRBJ2-5, with TRBD1 matching 10 bases. Germline V gene data show CDR1 as ENHRY and CDR2 as SYGVKD. The CDR3 is 13 residues long. CDR3 loop: CAIKWTGGETLYF. In DNA, the CDR3 is TGTGCCATCAAGTGGACAGGGGGGGAGACCCTGTACTTC.

This clonotype was detected many times. The V and J genes are TRBV6-6 and TRBJ1-2; the D is unclear. The germline V and J ends were trimmed by 0 bases and 3 bases, with 5 bases remaining between them. This CDR3 has 13 residues. The germline V gene encodes CDR1 MNHNY and CDR2 SVGAGI (reference sequence). The CDR3 bases are TGTGCCAGCAGTTACTCCCCAGACTATGGCTACACCTTC. Its protein is CASSYSPDYGYTF.

Ten or more counts support this clonotype. In nucleotides, the CDR3 is TGCGCCAGCAGCGTAGCGGGAGGTCCCACCTACGAGCAGTACTTC. Its protein is CASSVAGGPTYEQYF. This chain links TRBV5-1 with TRBJ2-7; 10 nucleotides line up with TRBD2. V lost 4 bases, J lost 2 bases, and 6 bases stayed unmatched. The CDR3 has 15 amino acids. Germline lookup yields CDR1 SGHRS and CDR2 YFSETQ.

For the CDR3, the DNA is TGTGCCATTCCCAACAGGGGACCGCGTGGCTACACCTTC. Amino acids: CAIPNRGPRGYTF. The chain joins TRBV12-3 or TRBV12-4 to TRBJ1-2, with TRBD1 matching 7 bases. V was pared by 10 bases and J by 7 bases, with 12 bases of the junction left unmatched. The length of the CDR3 is 13 residues.

A word on this clonotype: As the CDR3 is not closed by the conserved phenylalanine or tryptophan, this likely results from a read error. CDR3 in DNA: TGTGCCAGCAGTTACTCCAGCACAGGCGGAGGGTATGGCTACACCTAC. Translation: CASSYSSTGGGYGYTY. V is TRBV6-5 and J is TRBJ1-2, with D tentatively TRBD1 (5 bases). Germline values: CDR1 MNHEY, CDR2 SVGAGI. The CDR3 is 16 amino acids. Trimming took off 0 bases at V and 5 bases at J, with 16 bases between the two ends.

This clonotype was detected many times. The CDR3 DNA reads as TGTGCCAGCAGCCCTCTCGGACAGTCCGATTCACCCCTCCACTTT. Residues: CASSPLGQSDSPLHF. The genes are TRBV13 and TRBJ1-6, with a possible D match to TRBD1 (6 bases). The germline V gene has CDR1 PRHDT and CDR2 FYEKMQ (reference sequence). The CDR3 is made up of 15 amino acids. Trimming removed 5 bases from V and 8 bases from J, with 16 bases in between.

The rearrangement uses TRBV4-1 and TRBJ2-6; D is unclear. Germline loops: CDR1 MGHRA, CDR2 YSYEKL. The V gene lost 1 base and the J gene lost 1 base, with 5 bases spanning the gap. CDR3 length: 15 residues. The CDR3 DNA reads TGCGCCAGCAGCCAAGGCTGGTCTGGGGCCAACGTCCTGACTTTC. It specifies CASSQGWSGANVLTF.

This clonotype has a handful of counts. The junction shows a germline mismatch at one end, possibly a read error. The chain couples TRBV28 to TRBJ2-4, with D perhaps given as TRBD1 or TRBD2 (5 bases each). The germline V gene encodes CDR1 MDHEN and CDR2 SYDVKM. CDR3 length: 14 amino acids. The CDR3 DNA follows: TGTGCCAGCAGTTTTGAGGGGTCTGAAAACATTAAGTACTTC. Protein sequence: CASSFEGSENIKYF.

At least ten counts were recorded for this clonotype. This chain joins TRBV30 and TRBJ2-5; 8 bases align to TRBD2. With V trimmed by 3 bases and J by 4 bases, 10 bases remained unmatched. The length of the CDR3 is 15 residues. CDR1 GTSNPN and CDR2 SVGIG come from the germline V gene (reference sequence). This CDR3 reads CAWRTSGLAGETQYF. The CDR3 coding sequence is TGTGCCTGGAGGACTAGTGGACTAGCAGGAGAGACCCAGTACTTC.

The rearrangement joins TRBV2 to TRBJ1-1, with 7 bases identical to TRBD1. V was pared by 4 bases and J by 3 bases, with 5 bases of the junction left unmatched. Germline CDR1 is SNHLY and CDR2 is FYNNEI. The CDR3 totals 14 residues. In DNA form, the CDR3 reads TGTGCCAGCAGTGGACAGGGTGCGGACACTGAAGCTTTCTTT. It specifies CASSGQGADTEAFF.

This clonotype came up many times. This chain uses TRBV10-3 with TRBJ1-2; no reliable D call. Germline V gene lookup returns CDR1 ENHRY and CDR2 SYGVKD. Trimming took off 4 bases at V and 5 bases at J, with 8 bases between the two ends. The CDR3 loop spans 12 amino acids. Here the CDR3 reads CAISGASYGYTF. CDR3 coding DNA: TGTGCCATCAGTGGGGCCAGTTATGGCTACACCTTC.

This clonotype came up many times. This chain uses TRBV4-1 with TRBJ2-5; D uncertain. CDR1 and CDR2 (germline): MGHRA, YSYEKL. The CDR3 is 15 residues long. Trimming left V 5 bases short and J 4 bases short, with 17 bases between. CDR3 bases: TGCGCCAGCAGCACGCCCCTTAAGTCTGGAGAGACCCAGTACTTC. Translating gives CASSTPLKSGETQYF.

The V call is TRBV6-1, the J call TRBJ1-1; D unclear. The germline V gene has CDR1 MNHNS and CDR2 SASEGT. The V end lost 7 bases, the J end lost 3 bases, and 12 bases lay between the germline ends. The CDR3 consists of 13 residues. CDR3 protein: CASTLDDYTEAFF. The CDR3 DNA reads as TGTGCCAGCACTCTGGACGACTACACTGAAGCTTTCTTT.

This clonotype was recorded at least ten times. The rearrangement joins TRBV12-3 or TRBV12-4 to TRBJ2-7, with TRBD2 as a possible D gene (5 bases). V lost 3 bases and J lost 6, with 12 bases in between. The CDR3 sequence is 13 residues long. The CDR3 nucleotides read TGTGCCAGCAGTTTTGGGTCTAGCAGCGAGCAGTACTTC. Protein product: CASSFGSSSEQYF.

This clonotype has ten or more counts. The chain joins TRBV9 to TRBJ1-1; 7 positions agree with TRBD1. In germline, CDR1 is SGDLS, CDR2 YYNGEE. CDR3 length: 14 residues. The J segment lost 4 bases and the V segment lost 2 bases, leaving 5 bases of the junction unmatched. CDR3 in DNA: TGTGCCAGCAGCGTCTCAGGGGGTGGCACTGAAGCTTTCTTT. Translation: CASSVSGGGTEAFF.

This clonotype was counted only a few times. The V and J genes are TRBV6-7 and TRBJ2-5; TRBD1 matches 9 bases. TRBV6-7 counts as an open reading frame of uncertain function. This CDR3 is built from 16 residues. V shed 2 bases and J 4 bases; nucleotides not matched to a gene: 8. DNA for the CDR3: TGTGCCAGCAGTTACGGCCGACAGGGGGGGTCAGAGACCCAGTACTTC. Amino acid sequence: CASSYGRQGGSETQYF.

The chain employs TRBV12-3 or TRBV12-4 and TRBJ2-7, with TRBD2 matching 9 bases. Trimming at V came to 5 bases and at J to 5 bases, leaving 10 bases not matched to a gene. This CDR3 has 15 residues. The CDR3, as DNA: TGTGCCAGCAGTAACGCTCCCGGGACTAGCAACGAGCAGTACTTC. This codes for CASSNAPGTSNEQYF.

This clonotype was counted only a few times. This may be a read error: a much more frequent sequence differs by one nucleotide. V is TRBV30 and J is TRBJ1-1; D is unresolved. This CDR3 region has 12 residues. Looked up from germline, CDR1 is GTSNPN and CDR2 is SVGIG (reference sequence). Trimming shortened V by 3 bases and J by 4 bases, and 9 bases separated the two germline ends. The CDR3 spells CAWRDQSTEAFF. The CDR3 coding sequence is TGTGCCTGGAGGGACCAGAGCACTGAAGCTTTCTTT.

This clonotype was recorded at least ten times. This chain connects TRBV18 to TRBJ2-5; 7 bases are shared with TRBD2. The trim removed 2 bases at V and 0 bases at J, leaving 9 bases unmatched. The germline gives CDR1 KGHSH, CDR2 LQKENI. CDR3 size: 17 residues. The CDR3 is CASSPAQMTSHQETQYF. Written as DNA, the CDR3 is TGTGCCAGCTCACCAGCCCAAATGACTAGCCACCAAGAGACCCAGTACTTC.

In its sample, this clonotype was seen many times. The chain joins TRBV11-2 to TRBJ2-2, with D possibly being TRBD2 (6 bases). CDR1 and CDR2 from the germline V gene are SGHAT and FQNNGV. CDR3 size: 16 residues. The V end lost 2 bases, the J end lost 1 base, and 11 bases lay between the germline ends. The CDR3 DNA sequence: TGTGCCAGCAGCTTATGGGGCGGGGTGAACACCGGGGAGCTGTTTTTT. Its protein product is CASSLWGGVNTGELFF.

This clonotype was seen ten or more times. The chain joins TRBV28 to TRBJ2-7; 8 nucleotides line up with TRBD1. The J segment lost 4 bases and the V segment lost 2 bases, leaving 4 bases of the junction unmatched. The CDR3 totals 14 residues. The germline V gene encodes CDR1 MDHEN and CDR2 SYDVKM. The CDR3 spells CASSLRQGNYEQYF. The CDR3 nucleotides are TGTGCCAGCAGTTTAAGACAGGGGAATTACGAGCAGTACTTC.